Described below is a single T cell receptor (beta chain) sequence and its context. This record belongs to a study of blood T cell repertoires in COVID-19. At the level of the study: COVID-19 samples from acute and convalescent phases originated in the United States, Italy and Spain. PBMCs, B-cell-depleted T cells, or T cells provided the cDNA or gDNA that made up the material.

The table came from immunoSEQ multiplex PCR; TCRdb's copy has only in-frame clones and leaves some out. This table has 120,000 to 150,000 clones, 87% appearing once. The sample consisted of peripheral blood. The sequence was collected from a man older than 75 with acute or convalescent COVID-19.

CDR3 in DNA: TGTGCCGCGGCGGGGGGCGGGCGGTACAATGAGCAGTTCTTC. This gives the protein CAAAGGGRYNEQFF. V and J are TRBV3-1 (or the pseudogene TRBV3-2) and TRBJ2-1; 8 bases line up with TRBD2. The V gene's germline CDR1 is LGHDT and CDR2 YNNKEL (reference sequence). Unmatched junction bases numbered 10, after V lost 11 bases and J lost 4 bases. This CDR3 spans 14 amino acids.